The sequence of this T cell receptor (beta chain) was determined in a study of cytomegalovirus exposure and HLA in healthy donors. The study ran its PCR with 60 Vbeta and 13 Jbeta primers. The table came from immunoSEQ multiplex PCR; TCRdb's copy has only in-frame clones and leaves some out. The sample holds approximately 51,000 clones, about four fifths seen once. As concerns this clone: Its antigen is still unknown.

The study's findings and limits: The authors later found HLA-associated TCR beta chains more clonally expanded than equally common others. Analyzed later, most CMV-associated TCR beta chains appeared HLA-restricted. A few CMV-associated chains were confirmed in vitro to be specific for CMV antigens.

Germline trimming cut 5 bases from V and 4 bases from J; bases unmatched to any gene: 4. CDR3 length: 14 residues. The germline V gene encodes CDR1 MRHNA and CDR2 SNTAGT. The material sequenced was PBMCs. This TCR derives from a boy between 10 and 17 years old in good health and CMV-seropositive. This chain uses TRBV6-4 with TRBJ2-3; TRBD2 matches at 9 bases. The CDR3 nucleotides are TGTGCCAGCAGTCCTAGCGGGGCCTCAGATACGCAGTATTTT. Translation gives CASSPSGASDTQYF.